A single T cell receptor (beta chain) is shown here with its context. This clonotype was seen ten or more times. This receptor's antigen is unknown. Base quality data are lacking; no much larger clone is found one base away. These data belong to a study of T-cell memory formation after mild COVID-19 (dated by TCRdb to the early 2020s). At the level of the whole study: TCR sequence clusters from the two donors were found to be largely donor specific. In a couple of donors, T-cell clones that expanded and contracted after mild COVID-19 were tracked by sequencing TCRalpha and TCRbeta repertoires over time. The cohort comprised two young, previously healthy adult volunteers, one female and one male.

What the work shows at the level of the full study, not this receptor alone: Contracting CD4+ clones were located mainly in the CM and EM memory subsets, whereas CD8+ clones were found to be enriched in EMRA. Only two mild cases were covered in the study, and larger cohorts including severe cases with pre-infection samples were considered necessary. Some responding clones were detected in pre-infection memory, suggesting pre-existing cross-reactive memory T cells joined the SARS-CoV-2 response. The second-wave clones that peaked on day 37 were not confirmed to be SARS-CoV-2 specific. From day 15 to 85, contracting clones showed balanced CD4/CD8 phenotypes, whereas a second wave of clones that expanded from day 15 to 37 leaned towards CD4+.

Sequencing relied on an Illumina NovaSeq 6000. Using 5'RACE with constant-segment primers, TCRalpha and TCRbeta cDNA libraries were constructed, with sample barcodes and unique molecular identifiers added in the process. Trizol reagent was used to extract RNA from every sample. Amplification of the libraries took two PCR steps, and the second step added a second sample barcode plus Illumina TruSeq adapters. Libraries were sequenced on an Illumina NovaSeq with 2 x 150 bp paired-end reads. The authors' analysis ran thus. Demultiplexing of reads and collapsing into UMI-guided consensus sequences were performed with migec v1.2.7. Using mixcr v2.1.11, the UMI consensuses were aligned to TRA and TRB V and J templates and assembled into clonotypes. A clonotype was counted as expanded or contracted only if both edgeR and NoisET called the change significant, with noise models trained on biological replicates. edgeR calls used a false discovery rate-adjusted p below 0.01 and a log2 fold-change threshold of 1. As an exploratory analysis of dynamics, max-normalized trajectories of the 1000 most abundant clonotypes were examined with PCA combined with hierarchical clustering. The CD4 or CD8 phenotype of responding clones was assigned using the separately sequenced CD4+ and CD8+ repertoires. TCRdb took the public reads, trimmed them with fastp at Q25, ran MiXCR for clone calling and kept in-frame beta chains. Every distinct CDR3 protein forms one entry, paired with its most common genes and DNA. TCRdb assigned the V and J calls; the authors' analysis was not used. For this sample there are 500,000 to 550,000 distinct CDR3 sequences; around 21% appear just once. Approximately 12% of the sample is taken by the ten largest.

PBMCs were isolated by Ficoll-Paque density gradient centrifugation. This receptor was identified in an adult woman who had mild COVID-19 (a few samples of this study predate the infection). The sample titles of this study are shuffled in the database, so cell type and time point are left out; the donor was told from shared clones. Sequenced input: PBMCs or a T cell subset sorted from them (not recorded which).

Here the CDR3 is given as CASSSRQGAWNTEAFF. Here is the DNA: TGCGCCAGCAGCTCGAGACAGGGGGCCTGGAACACTGAAGCTTTCTTT. The chain joins TRBV5-1 to TRBJ1-1; TRBD1 matches 10 bases in the middle. Here V drops 3 bases and J drops 1 base, and the junction holds 6 bases not matched to any gene. The germline V gene specifies SGHRS as CDR1 and YFSETQ as CDR2. Inclusive of the bounding cysteine and phenylalanine, the CDR3 is 16 residues long. Only CDR3 DNA is held: 48 bases, read in frame from base 1.